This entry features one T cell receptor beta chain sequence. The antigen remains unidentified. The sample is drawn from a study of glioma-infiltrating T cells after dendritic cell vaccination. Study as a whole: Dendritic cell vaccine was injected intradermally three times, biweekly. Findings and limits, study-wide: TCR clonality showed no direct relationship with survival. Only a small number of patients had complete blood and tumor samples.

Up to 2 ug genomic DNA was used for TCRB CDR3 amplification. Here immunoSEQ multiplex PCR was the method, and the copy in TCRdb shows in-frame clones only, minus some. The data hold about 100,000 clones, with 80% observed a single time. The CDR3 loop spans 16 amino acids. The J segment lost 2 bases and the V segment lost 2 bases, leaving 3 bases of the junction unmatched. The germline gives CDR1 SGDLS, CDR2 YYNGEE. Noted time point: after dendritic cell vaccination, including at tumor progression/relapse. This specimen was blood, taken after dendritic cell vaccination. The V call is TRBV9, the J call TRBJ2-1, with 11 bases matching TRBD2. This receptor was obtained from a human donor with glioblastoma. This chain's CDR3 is CASSVIAGGPYNEQFF. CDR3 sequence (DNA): TGTGCCAGCAGCGTCATAGCGGGAGGGCCCTACAATGAGCAGTTCTTC. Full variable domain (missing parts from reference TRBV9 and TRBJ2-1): DSGVTQTPKHLITATGQRVTLRCSPRSGDLSVYWYQQSLDQGLQFLIQYYNGEERAKGNILERFSAQQFPDLHSELNLSSLELGDSALYFCASSVIAGGPYNEQFFGPGTRLTVL.